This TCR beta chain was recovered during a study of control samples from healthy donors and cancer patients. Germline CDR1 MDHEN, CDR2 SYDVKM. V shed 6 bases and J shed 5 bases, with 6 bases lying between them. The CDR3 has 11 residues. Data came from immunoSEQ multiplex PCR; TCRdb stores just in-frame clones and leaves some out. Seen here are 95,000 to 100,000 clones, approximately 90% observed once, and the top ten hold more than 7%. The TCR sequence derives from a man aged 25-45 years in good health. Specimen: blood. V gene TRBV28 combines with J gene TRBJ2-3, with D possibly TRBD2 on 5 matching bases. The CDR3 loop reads CASRTIDTQYF. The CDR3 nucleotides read TGTGCCAGCAGGACTATAGATACGCAGTATTTT.